A selection of T cell receptor beta chains follows, all from one sample in a study of blood T cells in healthy people across ages. TCRdb itself ran the 5' RACE reads through MiXCR, one entry per CDR3 protein. The profile shows about 930,000 distinct CDR3 sequences, 25% to 30% of them singletons. These data also formed part of another study, on T cells of mothers and their children.

The sample consisted of blood. The source is a woman in her thirties or forties in good health. Both conserved end residues are part of each CDR3. D genes are given only for firm matches. Rows give clone size only sometimes, using once, few, many, or a class for an expanded clone.

D gene	clone size	J gene	V gene	CDR3 protein	CDR3 DNA
TRBD1	-	TRBJ1-2	TRBV30	CAWAKGQRYGYTF	TGTGCCTGGGCGAAGGGACAGCGCTATGGCTACACCTTC
-	-	TRBJ2-7	TRBV28	CASGSSTGNEQDF	TGTGCCAGCGGTAGCTCAACGGGGAACGAGCAGGACTTC
TRBD2	-	TRBJ2-1	TRBV7-9	CASSYKRGGNSYNEQFF	TGTGCCAGCAGCTATAAGCGGGGGGGGAACTCCTACAATGAGCAGTTCTTC
TRBD2	many	TRBJ2-3	TRBV3-1	CAVGLAGSTDTQYF	TGTGCCGTGGGACTAGCGGGGAGCACAGATACGCAGTATTTT
-	-	TRBJ1-1	TRBV15	CATSRSLDTEAFF	TGTGCCACCAGCAGATCATTGGACACTGAAGCTTTCTTT
TRBD2	many	TRBJ2-3	TRBV5-1	CASSFGLAEDTQYF	TGCGCCAGCAGCTTCGGACTAGCGGAAGATACGCAGTATTTT
-	many	TRBJ2-7	TRBV24-1	CATSEGRTAKGNEQYF	TGTGCCACCAGCGAAGGTAGGACAGCTAAAGGGAACGAGCAGTACTTC
TRBD2	few	TRBJ2-3	TRBV7-3	CASSLATLAAARSSTDTQYF	TGTGCCAGCAGCTTAGCCACCCTAGCGGCTGCCCGATCCAGCACAGATACGCAGTATTTT
-	-	TRBJ1-4	TRBV12-3/TRBV12-4	CASSPIGEKLFF	TGTGCTAGCAGTCCTATCGGAGAAAAACTGTTTTTT
-	-	TRBJ1-5	TRBV7-2	CASSSRHNNQPQHF	TGTGCCAGCAGCTCACGACATAACAATCAGCCCCAGCATTTT
TRBD1	-	TRBJ1-6	TRBV7-6	CASRFDRADSPLHF	TGTGCCAGCAGGTTTGACAGGGCGGATTCACCCCTCCACTTT
TRBD1	many	TRBJ2-7	TRBV7-2	CASSKGQGVYEQYF	TGTGCCAGCAGCAAGGGACAGGGGGTCTACGAGCAGTACTTC